This T cell receptor (beta chain) stems from a study of human T cells and chemical hapten exposure. V dropped 3 bases and J dropped 6 bases, with 14 bases sitting between them. Germline CDR1 is SGHTA and CDR2 is FQGNSA. The CDR3 runs to 14 residues. Time point here: pre-sensitization, week 0. Treatment in this sample: therapeutic diphenylcyclopropenone sensitization with weekly scalp DPC. TCRdb analysed the RACE reads with MiXCR anew, one entry per CDR3 protein. The sample lists under 300,000 distinct CDR3 sequences, about 7.7% occurring once. The source was whole blood, collected in connection with sensitization to the hapten diphenylcyclopropenone (DPC). This sequence originates from a man younger than 30 with alopecia areata. Some clones in this sample may be carry-over from other donors' samples. This chain joins TRBV7-2 and TRBJ1-1; D not resolved. This chain's CDR3 is CASSFPSQVSEAFF. In nucleotides, the CDR3 is TGTGCCAGCAGCTTTCCAAGTCAGGTTTCTGAAGCTTTCTTT.